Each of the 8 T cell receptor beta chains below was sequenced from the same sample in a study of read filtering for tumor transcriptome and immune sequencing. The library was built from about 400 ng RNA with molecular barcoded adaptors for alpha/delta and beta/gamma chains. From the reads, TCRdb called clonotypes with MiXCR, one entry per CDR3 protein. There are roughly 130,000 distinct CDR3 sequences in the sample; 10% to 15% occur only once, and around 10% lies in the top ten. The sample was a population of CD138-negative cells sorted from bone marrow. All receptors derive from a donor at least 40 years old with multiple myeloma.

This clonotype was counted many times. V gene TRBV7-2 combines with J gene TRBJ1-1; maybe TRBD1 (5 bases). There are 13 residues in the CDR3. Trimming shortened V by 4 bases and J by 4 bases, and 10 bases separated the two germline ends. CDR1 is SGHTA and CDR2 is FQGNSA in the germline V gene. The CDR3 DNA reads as TGTGCCAGCAGCTCCCACGGGGCCACTGAAGCTTTCTTT. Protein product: CASSSHGATEAFF. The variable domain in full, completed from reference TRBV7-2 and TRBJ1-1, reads GAGVSQSPSNKVTEKGKDVELRCDPISGHTALYWYRQSLGQGLEFLIYFQGNSAPDKSGLPSDRFSAERTGGSVSTLTIQRTQQEDSAVYLCASSSHGATEAFFGQGTRLTVV.

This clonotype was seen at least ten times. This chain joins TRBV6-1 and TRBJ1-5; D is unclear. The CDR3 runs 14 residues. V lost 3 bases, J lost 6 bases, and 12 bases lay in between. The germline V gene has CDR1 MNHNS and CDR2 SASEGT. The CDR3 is CASSDGVGFQPQHF. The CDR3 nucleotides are TGTGCCAGCAGTGATGGAGTGGGTTTTCAGCCCCAGCATTTT.

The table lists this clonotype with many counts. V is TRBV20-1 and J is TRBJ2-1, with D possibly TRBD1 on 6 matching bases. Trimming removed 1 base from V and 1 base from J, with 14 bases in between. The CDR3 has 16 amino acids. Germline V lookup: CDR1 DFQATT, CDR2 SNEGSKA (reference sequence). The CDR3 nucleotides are TGCAGTGCTAGAGTGCCAACGGGACAATCCTACAATGAGCAGTTCTTC. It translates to CSARVPTGQSYNEQFF.

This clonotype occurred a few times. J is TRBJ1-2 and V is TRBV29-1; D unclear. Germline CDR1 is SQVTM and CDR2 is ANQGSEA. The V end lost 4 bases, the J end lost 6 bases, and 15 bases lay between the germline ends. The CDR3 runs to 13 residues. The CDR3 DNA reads TGCAGCGTTGGAGATCCGGGTATACATGGCTACACCTTC. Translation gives CSVGDPGIHGYTF.

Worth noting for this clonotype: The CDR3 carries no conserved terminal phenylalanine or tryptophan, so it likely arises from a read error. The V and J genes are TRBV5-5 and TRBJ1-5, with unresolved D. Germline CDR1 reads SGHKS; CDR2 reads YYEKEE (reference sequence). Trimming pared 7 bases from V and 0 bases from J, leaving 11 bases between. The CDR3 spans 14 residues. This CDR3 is CASGRTNSNQPQHL. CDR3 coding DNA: TGTGCCAGCGGACGGACGAATAGCAATCAGCCCCAGCATTTA.

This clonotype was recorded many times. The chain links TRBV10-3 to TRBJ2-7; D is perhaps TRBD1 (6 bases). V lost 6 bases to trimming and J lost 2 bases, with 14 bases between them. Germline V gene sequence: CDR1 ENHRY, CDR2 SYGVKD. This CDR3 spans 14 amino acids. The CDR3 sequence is CAIRPDSRAYEQYF. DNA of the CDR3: TGTGCCATCAGACCGGACAGCAGAGCCTACGAGCAGTACTTC.

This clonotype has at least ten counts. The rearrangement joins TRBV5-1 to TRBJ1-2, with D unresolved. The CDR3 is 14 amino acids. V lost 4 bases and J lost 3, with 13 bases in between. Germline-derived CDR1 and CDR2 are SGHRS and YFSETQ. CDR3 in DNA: TGCGCCAGCAGCGAACCGGGATCTCACTATGGCTACACCTTC. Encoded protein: CASSEPGSHYGYTF.

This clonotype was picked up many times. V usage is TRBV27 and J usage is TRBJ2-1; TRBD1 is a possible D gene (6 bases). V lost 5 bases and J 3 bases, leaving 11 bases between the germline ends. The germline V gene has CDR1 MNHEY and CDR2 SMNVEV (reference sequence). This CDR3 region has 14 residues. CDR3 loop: CASSMTGFYNEQFF. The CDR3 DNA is TGTGCCAGCAGTATGACAGGTTTCTACAATGAGCAGTTCTTC.